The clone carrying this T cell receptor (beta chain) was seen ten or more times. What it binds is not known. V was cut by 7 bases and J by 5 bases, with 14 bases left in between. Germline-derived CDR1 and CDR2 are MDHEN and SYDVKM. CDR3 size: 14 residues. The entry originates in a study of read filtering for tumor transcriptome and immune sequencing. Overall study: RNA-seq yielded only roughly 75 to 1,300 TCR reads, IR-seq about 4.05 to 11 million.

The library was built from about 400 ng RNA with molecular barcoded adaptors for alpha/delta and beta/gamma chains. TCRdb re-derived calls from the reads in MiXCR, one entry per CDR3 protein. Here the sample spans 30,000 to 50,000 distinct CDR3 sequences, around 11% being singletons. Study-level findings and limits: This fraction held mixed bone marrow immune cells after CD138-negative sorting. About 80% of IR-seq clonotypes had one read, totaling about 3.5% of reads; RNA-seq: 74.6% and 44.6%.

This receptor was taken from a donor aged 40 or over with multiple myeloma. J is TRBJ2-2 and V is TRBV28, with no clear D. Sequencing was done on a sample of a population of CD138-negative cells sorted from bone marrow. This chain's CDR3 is CASKPGQRTGELFF. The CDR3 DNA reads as TGTGCCAGCAAGCCCGGCCAGAGGACCGGGGAGCTGTTTTTT. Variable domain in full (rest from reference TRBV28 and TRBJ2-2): DVKVTQSSRYLVKRTGEKVFLECVQDMDHENMFWYRQDPGLGLRLIYFSYDVKMKEKGDIPEGYSVSREKKERFSLILESASTNQTSMYLCASKPGQRTGELFFGEGSRLTVL.